This T cell receptor (beta chain) was identified in a study of early T cells in non-severe SARS-CoV-2 infection. The wider study: Sequencing targeted bulk RNA from unsorted whole blood, leaving chains unpaired.

Germline V gives CDR1 KGHDR, CDR2 SFDVKD. The CDR3 runs to 15 residues. Researchers attached unique molecular identifiers to individual cDNA molecules. TCRdb redid the calling of the 5' RACE reads with MiXCR, one entry per CDR3 protein. The data hold tens of thousands of distinct CDR3 sequences, with 11% observed a single time. Ten or more counts support this clonotype. Germline and junction disagree at one end, which may indicate a read error. The clonotype comes from an adult who was a healthcare worker with PCR-confirmed SARS-CoV-2 infection or an uninfected control (not recorded which). V and J are TRBV24-1 and TRBJ2-5; 8 bases align to TRBD1. Input material: whole blood. For the CDR3, the DNA is TGTGCCACCAGTGATCCGACAGGGGCCCAACAGACCCAGTACTTC. The encoded protein is CATSDPTGAQQTQYF.